This TCR beta chain derives from a study of T cells in Graves' hyperthyroidism and ophthalmopathy. Findings and limits, study-wide: Ophthalmopathy onset followed model prediction by a median around 6.6 months. A model built on 13 V-J features separated ophthalmopathy from stable hyperthyroidism.

This clonotype appeared many times. Its antigen is still unknown. V shed 3 bases and J shed 1 base, with 12 bases lying between them. Germline V gene data show CDR1 as MGHDK and CDR2 as SYGVNS. The length of the CDR3 is 15 residues. It was uncontrolled infection, other autoimmune disease, pregnancy or lactation that excluded patients. Template material for amplifying TCR beta CDR3 regions consisted of RNA transcripts. First-round RT-PCR targeting the TCR CDR3 was performed with the HTBI primer set. One entry per CDR3 protein, called by TCRdb with MiXCR from the multiplex PCR reads. The sample has 500,000 to 750,000 distinct CDR3 sequences, approximately 44% seen once; the top ten hold around 7.7%.

This chain joins TRBV25-1 and TRBJ1-1, with D hard to call. This clonotype was obtained from a woman between 18 and 29 years old with Graves' hyperthyroidism. The sample consisted of peripheral blood or thyroid tissue (not recorded which). The CDR3 DNA is TGTGCCAGCAGTGACCCGACGGACGGGAACACTGAAGCTTTCTTT. It specifies CASSDPTDGNTEAFF.